Following are 22 T cell receptor beta chains from one sample sequenced in a study of early T cells in non-severe SARS-CoV-2 infection. MiXCR was run by TCRdb on the 5' RACE reads, yielding one entry per CDR3 protein. Of tens of thousands of distinct CDR3 sequences listed, around 8% are singletons. The sequenced sample was whole blood, obtained at baseline. These receptors all stem from an adult who was a healthcare worker with PCR-confirmed SARS-CoV-2 infection or an uninfected control (not recorded which).

In this sample, this clonotype turned up many times. This chain uses TRBV11-2 with TRBJ1-2, with 8 bases that match TRBD1. Looked up from germline, CDR1 is SGHAT and CDR2 is FQNNGV. V shed 5 bases, J shed 2 bases, and the junction held 4 bases outside the gene matches. This CDR3 has 14 residues. CDR3 nucleotides: TGTGCCAGCAGCCCCGGACAGGGCAACTATGGCTACACCTTC. This codes for CASSPGQGNYGYTF. The complete variable domain, with remaining parts taken from reference TRBV11-2 and TRBJ1-2, reads EAGVAQSPRYKIIEKRQSVAFWCNPISGHATLYWYQQILGQGPKLLIQFQNNGVVDDSQLPKDRFSAERLKGVDSTLKIQPAKLEDSAVYLCASSPGQGNYGYTFGSGTRLTVV.

This clonotype was detected a few times. V usage is TRBV2 and J usage is TRBJ1-1; a possible D gene is TRBD1 (5 bases). CDR1 SNHLY and CDR2 FYNNEI come from the germline V gene. Between the trimmed V and J ends, which lost 10 bases and 4 bases, there was a span of 19 bases. CDR3 length: 14 amino acids. The chain's CDR3 is CAILGGEVGTEAFF. The CDR3, as DNA: TGTGCCATCCTTGGGGGGGAAGTAGGCACTGAAGCTTTCTTT. Based on the CDR3 plus reference TRBV2 and TRBJ1-1, the full variable domain is EPEVTQTPSHQVTQMGQEVILRCVPISNHLYFYWYRQILGQKVEFLVSFYNNEISEKSEIFDDQFSVERPDGSNFTLKIRSTKLEDSAMYFCAILGGEVGTEAFFGQGTRLTVV.

This clonotype has only a few counts. The rearrangement links TRBV28 to TRBJ2-7; TRBD2 matches 7 bases. Germline lookup yields CDR1 MDHEN and CDR2 SYDVKM. The CDR3 length is 17 residues. V was pared by 0 bases and J by 3 bases, with 11 bases of the junction left unmatched. Written as DNA, the CDR3 is TGTGCCAGCAGTTTATGGTTGTCGTTCGGGGAGGGCTACGAGCAGTACTTC. Translating gives CASSLWLSFGEGYEQYF.

V is TRBV20-1 and J is TRBJ1-1; 7 bases align to TRBD1. Germline V lookup: CDR1 DFQATT, CDR2 SNEGSKA (reference sequence). J was trimmed by 5 bases and V by 0 bases; bases with no gene match: 6. This CDR3 has 14 amino acids. This CDR3 reads CSARDGDRVTEAFF. In DNA, the CDR3 is TGCAGTGCTAGAGATGGAGACAGGGTGACTGAAGCTTTCTTT.

This clonotype was counted a few times. The V call is TRBV21-1, the J call TRBJ1-2; the table's D gene call, TRBD1, was not cross checked with the DNA. TRBV21-1 is tagged as a pseudogene. CDR3 size: 15 residues. The CDR3 sequence is CASSNGGRGYNGYTF. The CDR3 DNA is TGTGCCAGCAGCAACGGGGGCAGGGGGTATAACGGCTACACCTTC.

The genes are TRBV12-3 or TRBV12-4 and TRBJ2-7, with TRBD2 as a possible D gene (5 bases). This CDR3 spans 13 amino acids. The V end lost 4 bases, the J end lost 5 bases, and 12 bases lay between the germline ends. The CDR3 here is CASSSQLGDEQYF. In nucleotides, the CDR3 is TGTGCCAGCAGTTCCCAACTCGGGGACGAGCAGTACTTC.

This clonotype was detected many times. The rearrangement joins TRBV6-6 to TRBJ2-7, with 8 positions matching TRBD2. CDR3 length: 13 residues. CDR1 MNHNY and CDR2 SVGAGI come from the germline V gene (reference sequence). V lost 6 bases and J lost 5; bases outside the gene matches: 6. The CDR3 region has the DNA TGTGCCAGCAGCAACGGGGGGGCAGACGAGCAGTACTTC. Translation: CASSNGGADEQYF.

The table lists this clonotype with a few counts. Sequence at one end of the junction differs from germline and may be a read error. The V and J genes are TRBV5-6 and TRBJ2-1; no definite D call. The CDR3 consists of 14 residues. CDR1 and CDR2 (germline): SGHDT, YYEEEE. The CDR3 reads CASSLVGSYYEQFF. The CDR3 DNA sequence: TGTGCCAGCAGCTTGGTCGGCTCCTACTATGAGCAGTTCTTC.

This clonotype was counted a few times. The chain combines TRBV28 with TRBJ1-2; 10 positions agree with TRBD1. The CDR3 is 16 amino acids. Trimming took 6 bases from V and 6 from J; bases not matched to a gene: 13. Germline-derived CDR1 and CDR2 are MDHEN and SYDVKM. CDR3 loop: CASSRTGGKLLNGYTF. The CDR3 nucleotides are TGTGCCAGCAGCAGGACAGGGGGAAAACTACTAAATGGCTACACCTTC.

This clonotype was seen more than once but under ten times. This chain links TRBV28 with TRBJ2-2; TRBD2 aligns across 8 bases. V dropped 6 bases and J dropped 6; count of bases not matched to a gene: 15. Germline V gene data show CDR1 as MDHEN and CDR2 as SYDVKM. CDR3 length: 17 residues. The CDR3 sequence is CASSSGGLAPRAGELFF. The CDR3 DNA sequence: TGTGCCAGCAGCTCAGGAGGACTAGCACCCCGAGCCGGGGAGCTGTTTTTT.

This clonotype was seen only a few times. The chain is built from TRBV5-1 and TRBJ2-7; weak D call: TRBD1 (5 bases). CDR1 and CDR2 (germline): SGHRS, YFSETQ. Between the trimmed V and J ends, which lost 0 bases and 5 bases, there was a span of 6 bases. The CDR3 covers 12 residues. The CDR3 is CASSLAGNEQYF. The DNA of the CDR3 is TGCGCCAGCAGCTTGGCAGGGAACGAGCAGTACTTC. Together with reference TRBV5-1 and TRBJ2-7, the CDR3 gives the full variable domain: KAGVTQTPRYLIKTRGQQVTLSCSPISGHRSVSWYQQTPGQGLQFLFEYFSETQRNKGNFPGRFSGRQFSNSRSEMNVSTLELGDSALYLCASSLAGNEQYFGPGTRLTVT.

This clonotype was detected ten times or more. The chain links TRBV27 to TRBJ1-1; D is possibly TRBD1 (6 bases). There are 11 residues in the CDR3. From germline, CDR1 is MNHEY and CDR2 SMNVEV (reference sequence). V lost 4 bases and J lost 8, with 8 bases in between. The CDR3 DNA reads TGTGCCAGCAGTTCCCAGGGGGAAGCTTTCTTT. It specifies CASSSQGEAFF.

Many counts were recorded for this clonotype. The rearrangement uses TRBV6-4 and TRBJ2-3; 11 bases are shared with TRBD2. Germline assignment: CDR1 MRHNA and CDR2 SNTAGT. This CDR3 comprises 16 residues. V dropped 2 bases and J dropped 4; count of bases not matched to a gene: 5. This chain's CDR3 is CASSDNGLAGSDTQYF. Written as DNA, the CDR3 is TGTGCCAGCAGTGACAATGGACTAGCGGGTTCAGATACGCAGTATTTT.

The rearrangement links TRBV30 to TRBJ2-3, with D uncertain. Germline V CDR1 and CDR2: GTSNPN, SVGIG (reference sequence). The CDR3 totals 15 residues. V was shortened by 0 bases and J by 0 bases, with 10 bases between the two germline ends. CDR3 sequence reads: CAWSVPRRSTDTQYF. CDR3 coding DNA: TGTGCCTGGAGTGTACCCAGGCGTAGCACAGATACGCAGTATTTT. Combining the CDR3 with reference TRBV30 and TRBJ2-3 gives the whole variable domain SQTIHQWPATLVQPVGSPLSLECTVEGTSNPNLYWYRQAAGRGLQLLFYSVGIGQISSEVPQNLSASRPQDRQFILSSKKLLLSDSGFYLCAWSVPRRSTDTQYFGPGTRLTVL.

This clonotype was observed a handful of times. The chain's CDR3 is CSARVAFETQYF. In DNA form, the CDR3 reads TGCAGTGCTAGAGTGGCTTTCGAGACCCAGTACTTC. This chain joins TRBV20-1 and TRBJ2-5; D remains unclear. With 1 base removed from V and 5 bases from J, the gap between germline ends came to 8 bases. CDR1 is DFQATT, CDR2 SNEGSKA, per germline (reference sequence). CDR3 length: 12 amino acids.

This clonotype is labeled large. The chain uses TRBV29-1 and TRBJ1-5, with D unresolved. The V and J ends lost 0 bases and 7 bases respectively, with 13 bases between them. The CDR3 has 14 residues. Germline-derived CDR1 and CDR2 are SQVTM and ANQGSEA. CDR3 in amino acids: CSVEDFKGRQPQHF. For the CDR3, the DNA is TGCAGCGTTGAAGATTTTAAGGGTCGGCAGCCCCAGCATTTT.

The genes are TRBV20-1 and TRBJ2-4, with 9 bases that match TRBD1. CDR1 is DFQATT, CDR2 SNEGSKA, per germline (reference sequence). V was pared by 3 bases and J by 1 base, with 4 bases of the junction left unmatched. This CDR3 comprises 15 residues. In nucleotides, the CDR3 is TGCAGTGCTAGGGATACAGGGGGCGCCAAAAACATTCAGTACTTC. As protein: CSARDTGGAKNIQYF.

This chain links TRBV7-2 with TRBJ1-2; no clear D gene. Germline V CDR1 and CDR2: SGHTA, FQGNSA. The V gene lost 4 bases and the J gene lost 4 bases, with 13 bases spanning the gap. The CDR3 spans 14 residues. CDR3 sequence: CASSSPSKLYGYTF. The CDR3 DNA reads TGTGCCAGCAGCTCCCCCTCGAAGCTCTATGGCTACACCTTC.

This clonotype came up a few times. This chain joins TRBV3-1 and TRBJ1-1; possibly TRBD1 for D (5 bases). Between the trimmed V and J ends, which lost 3 bases and 7 bases, there was a span of 12 bases. Germline V lookup: CDR1 LGHDT, CDR2 YNNKEL (reference sequence). This CDR3 comprises 13 residues. The CDR3 sequence: CASSQGLGGEAFF. DNA of the CDR3: TGTGCCAGCAGCCAGGGACTGGGGGGTGAAGCTTTCTTT.

This clonotype has only a few counts. The rearrangement joins TRBV7-9 to TRBJ1-3; D unresolved. Trimming pared 2 bases from V and 4 bases from J, leaving 18 bases between. Germline CDR1 and CDR2: SEHNR and FQNEAQ (reference sequence). This CDR3 region has 17 residues. The CDR3 nucleotides are TGTGCCAGCAGCTTACTACGCACTTTGGTACGGGGAAACACCATATATTTT. Its protein product is CASSLLRTLVRGNTIYF.

This clonotype showed up just a few times. This chain links TRBV29-1 with TRBJ2-5; D gene uncertain. Germline-derived CDR1 and CDR2 are SQVTM and ANQGSEA. The V and J ends lost 5 bases and 4 bases respectively, with 5 bases between them. The CDR3 is made up of 10 amino acids. The CDR3 DNA reads TGCAGCGTTAACGGAGAGACCCAGTACTTC. Protein product: CSVNGETQYF.

The V call is TRBV5-1, the J call TRBJ2-7; TRBD2 aligns across 8 bases. The junction had 13 bases not matched to a gene; V was cut back by 0 bases and J by 5 bases. CDR1 and CDR2 (germline): SGHRS, YFSETQ. The CDR3 has 17 residues. The CDR3 DNA is TGCGCCAGCAGCTTGGGGGGCCCAGGAAGCGGGGGCAACGAGCAGTACTTC. Its translation: CASSLGGPGSGGNEQYF.